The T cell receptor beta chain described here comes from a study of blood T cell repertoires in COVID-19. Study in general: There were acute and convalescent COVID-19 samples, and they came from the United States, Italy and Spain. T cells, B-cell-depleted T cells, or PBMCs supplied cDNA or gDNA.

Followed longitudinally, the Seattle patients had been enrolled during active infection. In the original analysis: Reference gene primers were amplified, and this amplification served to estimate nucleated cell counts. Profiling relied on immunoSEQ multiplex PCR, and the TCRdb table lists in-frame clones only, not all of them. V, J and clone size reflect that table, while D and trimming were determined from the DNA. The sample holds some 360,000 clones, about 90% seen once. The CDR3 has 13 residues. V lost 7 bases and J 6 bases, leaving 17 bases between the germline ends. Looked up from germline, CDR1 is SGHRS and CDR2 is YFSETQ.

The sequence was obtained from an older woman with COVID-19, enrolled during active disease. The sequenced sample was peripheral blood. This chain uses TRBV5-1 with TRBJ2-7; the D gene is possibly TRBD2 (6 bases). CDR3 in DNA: TGCGCCAGCCAGGACTACCCAAGCGTCGAGCAGTACTTC. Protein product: CASQDYPSVEQYF.